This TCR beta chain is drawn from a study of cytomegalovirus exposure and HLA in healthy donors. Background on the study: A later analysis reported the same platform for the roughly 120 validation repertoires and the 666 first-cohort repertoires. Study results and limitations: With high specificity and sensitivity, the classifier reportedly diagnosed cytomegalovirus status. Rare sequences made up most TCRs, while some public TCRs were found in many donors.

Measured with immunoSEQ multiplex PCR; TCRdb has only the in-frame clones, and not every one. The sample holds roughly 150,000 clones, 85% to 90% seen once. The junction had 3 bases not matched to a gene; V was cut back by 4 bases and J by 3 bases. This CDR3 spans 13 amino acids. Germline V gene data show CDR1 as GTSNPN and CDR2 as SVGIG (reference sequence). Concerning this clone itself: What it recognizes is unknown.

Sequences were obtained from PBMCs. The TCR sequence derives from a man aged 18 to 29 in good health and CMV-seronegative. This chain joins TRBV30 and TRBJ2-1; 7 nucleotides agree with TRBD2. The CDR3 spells CAWNRDYYNEQFF. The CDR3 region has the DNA TGTGCCTGGAATAGGGACTACTACAATGAGCAGTTCTTC.